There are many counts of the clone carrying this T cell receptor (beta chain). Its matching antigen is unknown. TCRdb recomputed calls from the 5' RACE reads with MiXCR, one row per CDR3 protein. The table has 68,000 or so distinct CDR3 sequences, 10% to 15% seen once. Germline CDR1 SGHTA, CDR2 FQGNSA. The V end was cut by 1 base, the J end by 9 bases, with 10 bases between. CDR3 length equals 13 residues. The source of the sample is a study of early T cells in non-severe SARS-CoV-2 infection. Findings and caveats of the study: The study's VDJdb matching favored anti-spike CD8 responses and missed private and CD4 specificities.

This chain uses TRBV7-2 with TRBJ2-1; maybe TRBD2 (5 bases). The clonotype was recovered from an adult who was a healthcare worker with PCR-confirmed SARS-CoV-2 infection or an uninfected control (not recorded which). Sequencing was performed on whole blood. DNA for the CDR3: TGTGCCAGCAGCTTAGGAGGGTTGAGTGAGCAGTTCTTC. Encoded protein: CASSLGGLSEQFF.